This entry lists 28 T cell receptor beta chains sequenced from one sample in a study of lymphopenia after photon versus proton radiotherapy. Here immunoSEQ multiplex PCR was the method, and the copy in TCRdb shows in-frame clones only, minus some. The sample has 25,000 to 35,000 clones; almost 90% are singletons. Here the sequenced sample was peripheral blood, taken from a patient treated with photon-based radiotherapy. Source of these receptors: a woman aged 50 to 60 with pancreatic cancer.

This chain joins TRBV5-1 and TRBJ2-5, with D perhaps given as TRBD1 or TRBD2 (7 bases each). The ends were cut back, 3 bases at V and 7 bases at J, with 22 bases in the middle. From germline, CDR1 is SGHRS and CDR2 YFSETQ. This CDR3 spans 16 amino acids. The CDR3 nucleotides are TGCGCCAGCAGCTCAGCGGGACAGAAGCAGGGGTTGACCCAGTACTTC. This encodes CASSSAGQKQGLTQYF.

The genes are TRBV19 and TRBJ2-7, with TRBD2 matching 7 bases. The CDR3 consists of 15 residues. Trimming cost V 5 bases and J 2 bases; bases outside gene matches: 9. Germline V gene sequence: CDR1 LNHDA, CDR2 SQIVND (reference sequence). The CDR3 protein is CASSRLASGTYEQYF. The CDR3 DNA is TGTGCCAGTAGTCGCTTGGCTAGCGGCACCTACGAGCAGTACTTC. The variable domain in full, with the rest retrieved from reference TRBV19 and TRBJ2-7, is DGGITQSPKYLFRKEGQNVTLSCEQNLNHDAMYWYRQDPGQGLRLIYYSQIVNDFQKGDIAEGYSVSREKKESFPLTVTSAQKNPTAFYLCASSRLASGTYEQYFGPGTRLTVT.

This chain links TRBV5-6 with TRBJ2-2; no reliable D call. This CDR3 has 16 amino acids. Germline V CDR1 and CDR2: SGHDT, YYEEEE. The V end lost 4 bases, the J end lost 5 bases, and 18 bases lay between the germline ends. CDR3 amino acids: CASSLPGRLLTGELFF. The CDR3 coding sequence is TGTGCCAGCAGCCTCCCCGGGCGCCTACTAACCGGGGAGCTGTTTTTT.

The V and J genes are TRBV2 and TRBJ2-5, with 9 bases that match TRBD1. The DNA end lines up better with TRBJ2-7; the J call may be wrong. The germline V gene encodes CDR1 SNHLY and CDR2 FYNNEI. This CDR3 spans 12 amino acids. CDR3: CARQGASDEQYF. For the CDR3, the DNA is TGTGCCAGACAGGGGGCATCCGACGAGCAGTACTTC.

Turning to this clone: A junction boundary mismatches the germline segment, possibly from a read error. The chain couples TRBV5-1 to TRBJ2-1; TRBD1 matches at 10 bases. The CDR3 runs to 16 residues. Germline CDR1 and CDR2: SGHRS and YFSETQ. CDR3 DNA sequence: TGCGCCAGCAGCTTGGTGACAGGGGGCTTGTACAATGAGCAGCTCTTC. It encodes CASSLVTGGLYNEQLF.

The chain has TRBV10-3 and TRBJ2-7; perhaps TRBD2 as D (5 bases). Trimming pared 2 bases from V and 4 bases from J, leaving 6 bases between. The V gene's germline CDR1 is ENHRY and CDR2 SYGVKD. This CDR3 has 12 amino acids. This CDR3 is CAISEEGYEQYF. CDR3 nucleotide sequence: TGTGCCATCAGTGAGGAGGGTTACGAGCAGTACTTC.

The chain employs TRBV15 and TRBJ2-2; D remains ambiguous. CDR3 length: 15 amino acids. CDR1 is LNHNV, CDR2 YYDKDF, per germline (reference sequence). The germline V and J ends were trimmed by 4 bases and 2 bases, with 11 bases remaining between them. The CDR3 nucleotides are TGTGCCACCAGCATTTATAACAGTAACACCGGGGAGCTGTTTTTT. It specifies CATSIYNSNTGELFF.

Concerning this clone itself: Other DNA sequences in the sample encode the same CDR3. The DNA of the CDR3 is TGTGCCTGGAGTGTCGGGACTGAAGCTTTCTTT. Amino acid sequence: CAWSVGTEAFF. The chain carries TRBV30 and TRBJ1-1; D is undetermined. V lost 0 bases to trimming and J lost 5 bases, with 4 bases between them. This CDR3 contains 11 residues. Germline values: CDR1 GTSNPN, CDR2 SVGIG (reference sequence).

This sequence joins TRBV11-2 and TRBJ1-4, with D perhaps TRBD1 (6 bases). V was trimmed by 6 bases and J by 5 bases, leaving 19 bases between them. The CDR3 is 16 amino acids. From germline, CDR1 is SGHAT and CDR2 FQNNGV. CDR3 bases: TGTGCCAGCAGTCATTTAAGGGGGTCGGTAAATGAAAAACTGTTTTTT. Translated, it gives CASSHLRGSVNEKLFF. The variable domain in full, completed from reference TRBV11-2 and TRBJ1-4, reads EAGVAQSPRYKIIEKRQSVAFWCNPISGHATLYWYQQILGQGPKLLIQFQNNGVVDDSQLPKDRFSAERLKGVDSTLKIQPAKLEDSAVYLCASSHLRGSVNEKLFFGSGTQLSVL.

The DNA for the CDR3 is TGTGCCAGCAGTTCAGGGAATGGCTACACCTTC. Translation: CASSSGNGYTF. V is TRBV27 and J is TRBJ1-2; the D gene is possibly TRBD1 (5 bases). The CDR3 is 11 residues long. V was pared by 4 bases and J by 6 bases, with 6 bases between. CDR1 and CDR2 from the germline V gene are MNHEY and SMNVEV (reference sequence).

For the CDR3, the DNA is TGTGCCAGTAGTCCCCGAGGGGATGAAGCTTTCTTT. It specifies CASSPRGDEAFF. V usage is TRBV19 and J usage is TRBJ1-1; D perhaps matches TRBD1 (5 bases). V was pared by 5 bases and J by 7 bases, with 11 bases between. The CDR3 consists of 12 residues. CDR1 and CDR2 (germline): LNHDA, SQIVND (reference sequence).

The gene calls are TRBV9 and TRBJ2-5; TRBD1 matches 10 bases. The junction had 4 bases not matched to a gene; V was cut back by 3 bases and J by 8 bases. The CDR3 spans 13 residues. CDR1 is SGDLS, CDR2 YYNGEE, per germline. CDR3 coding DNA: TGTGCCAGCAGCGGCCGGGACAGGGGAACCCAGTACTTC. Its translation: CASSGRDRGTQYF.

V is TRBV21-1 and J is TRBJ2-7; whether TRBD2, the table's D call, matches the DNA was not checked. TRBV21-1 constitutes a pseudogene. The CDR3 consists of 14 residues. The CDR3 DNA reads TGTGCCAGCAGCAAAGTTACGCGGGGAAGGGAGCAGTACTTC. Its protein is CASSKVTRGREQYF.

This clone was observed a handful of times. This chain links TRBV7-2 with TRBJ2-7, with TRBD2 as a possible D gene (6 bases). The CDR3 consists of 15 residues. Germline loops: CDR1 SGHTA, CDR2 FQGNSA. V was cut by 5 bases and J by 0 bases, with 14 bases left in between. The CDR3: CASSPGGGSSYEQYF. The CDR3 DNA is TGTGCCAGCAGCCCCGGGGGTGGCAGCTCCTACGAGCAGTACTTC.

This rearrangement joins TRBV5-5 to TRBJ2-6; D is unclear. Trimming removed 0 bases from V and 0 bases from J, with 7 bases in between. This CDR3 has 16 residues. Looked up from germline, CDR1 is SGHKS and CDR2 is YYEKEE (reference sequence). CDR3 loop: CASSLGVISGANVLTF. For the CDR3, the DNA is TGTGCCAGCAGCTTGGGGGTAATCTCTGGGGCCAACGTCCTGACTTTC.

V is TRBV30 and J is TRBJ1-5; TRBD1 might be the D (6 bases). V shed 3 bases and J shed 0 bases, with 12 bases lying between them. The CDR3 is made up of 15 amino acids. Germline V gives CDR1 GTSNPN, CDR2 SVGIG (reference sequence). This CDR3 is CAWSQGTISNQPQHF. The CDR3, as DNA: TGTGCCTGGAGCCAAGGGACAATTAGCAATCAGCCCCAGCATTTT.

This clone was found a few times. CDR3 bases: TGTGCCAGCAGTGCCGGCGTGCACGAGCAGTACTTC. This translates into CASSAGVHEQYF. The chain has TRBV6-5 and TRBJ2-7; D unclear. CDR1 and CDR2 from the germline V gene are MNHEY and SVGAGI. This CDR3 is built from 12 residues. Trimming took 5 bases from V and 5 from J, leaving 10 bases between them.

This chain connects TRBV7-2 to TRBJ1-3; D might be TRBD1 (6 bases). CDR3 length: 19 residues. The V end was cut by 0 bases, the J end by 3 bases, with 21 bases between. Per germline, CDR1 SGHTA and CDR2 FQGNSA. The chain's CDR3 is CASSLARGRDWTDGNTIYF. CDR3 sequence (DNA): TGTGCCAGCAGCTTAGCCAGGGGAAGGGACTGGACTGATGGAAACACCATATATTTT.

CDR3: CASSLREGETQYF. The CDR3 DNA reads TGTGCCAGCAGCTTACGGGAGGGGGAGACCCAGTACTTC. The chain has TRBV7-2 and TRBJ2-5, with TRBD2 identical over 8 bases. The CDR3 is 13 residues long. V shed 2 bases and J 5 bases; nucleotides not matched to a gene: 1. Germline values: CDR1 SGHTA, CDR2 FQGNSA. Full variable domain (remainder filled in from reference TRBV7-2 and TRBJ2-5): GAGVSQSPSNKVTEKGKDVELRCDPISGHTALYWYRQSLGQGLEFLIYFQGNSAPDKSGLPSDRFSAERTGGSVSTLTIQRTQQEDSAVYLCASSLREGETQYFGPGTRLLVL.

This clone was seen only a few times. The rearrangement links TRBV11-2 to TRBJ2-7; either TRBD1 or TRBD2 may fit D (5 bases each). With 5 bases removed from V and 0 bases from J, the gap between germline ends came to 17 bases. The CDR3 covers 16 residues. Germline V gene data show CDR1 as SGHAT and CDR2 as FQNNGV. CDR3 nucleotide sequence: TGTGCCAGCAGCCTCATCCGGGACCCCAGCTCCTACGAGCAGTACTTC. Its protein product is CASSLIRDPSSYEQYF.

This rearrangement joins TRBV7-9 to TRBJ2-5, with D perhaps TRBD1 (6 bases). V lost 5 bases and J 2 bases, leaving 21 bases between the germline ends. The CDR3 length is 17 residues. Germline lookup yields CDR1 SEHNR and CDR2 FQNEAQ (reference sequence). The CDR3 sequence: CASSPDGGVLEQETQYF. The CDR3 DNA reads TGTGCCAGCAGCCCTGATGGGGGCGTTCTGGAACAAGAGACCCAGTACTTC.

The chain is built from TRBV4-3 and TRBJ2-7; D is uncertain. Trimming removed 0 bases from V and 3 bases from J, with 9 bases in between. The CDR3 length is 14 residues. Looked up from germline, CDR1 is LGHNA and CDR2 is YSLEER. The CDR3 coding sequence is TGCGCCAGCAGCCAAGAAGGTGGGGACTACGAGCAGTACTTC. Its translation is CASSQEGGDYEQYF.

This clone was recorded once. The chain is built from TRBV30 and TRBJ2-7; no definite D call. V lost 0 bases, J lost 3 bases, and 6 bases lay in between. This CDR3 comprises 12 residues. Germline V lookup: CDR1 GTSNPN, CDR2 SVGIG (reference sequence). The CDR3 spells CAWSVGSYEQYF. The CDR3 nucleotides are TGTGCCTGGAGTGTCGGCAGCTACGAGCAGTACTTC.

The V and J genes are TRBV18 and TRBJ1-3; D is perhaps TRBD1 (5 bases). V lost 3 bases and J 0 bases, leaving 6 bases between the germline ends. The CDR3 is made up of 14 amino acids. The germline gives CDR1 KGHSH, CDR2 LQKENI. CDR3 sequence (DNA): TGTGCCAGCTCACCCGACAGCTCTGGAAACACCATATATTTT. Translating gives CASSPDSSGNTIYF.

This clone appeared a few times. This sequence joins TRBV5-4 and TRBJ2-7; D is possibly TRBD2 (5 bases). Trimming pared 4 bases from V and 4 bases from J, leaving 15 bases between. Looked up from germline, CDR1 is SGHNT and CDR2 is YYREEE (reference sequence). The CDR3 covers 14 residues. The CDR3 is CASSPAGVRYEQYF. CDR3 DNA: TGTGCCAGCAGCCCGGCGGGTGTGAGGTACGAGCAGTACTTC.

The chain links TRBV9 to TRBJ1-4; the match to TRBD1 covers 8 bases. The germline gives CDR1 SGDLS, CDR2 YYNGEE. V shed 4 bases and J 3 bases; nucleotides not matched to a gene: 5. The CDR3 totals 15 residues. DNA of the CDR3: TGTGCCAGCAGCCCTCGGACAGGGTCTAATGAAAAACTGTTTTTT. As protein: CASSPRTGSNEKLFF.

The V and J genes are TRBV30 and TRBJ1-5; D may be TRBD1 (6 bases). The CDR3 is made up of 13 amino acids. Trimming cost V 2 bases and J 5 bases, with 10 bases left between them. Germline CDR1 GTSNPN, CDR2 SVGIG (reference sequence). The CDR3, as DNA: TGTGCCTGGAGTAATGGGGGCGATCAGCCCCAGCATTTT. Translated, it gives CAWSNGGDQPQHF.

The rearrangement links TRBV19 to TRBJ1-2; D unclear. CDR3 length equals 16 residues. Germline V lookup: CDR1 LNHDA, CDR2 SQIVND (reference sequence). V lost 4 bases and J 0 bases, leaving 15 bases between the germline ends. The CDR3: CASSTGLASANYGYTF. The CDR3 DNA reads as TGTGCCAGTAGTACCGGGCTGGCCTCAGCTAACTATGGCTACACCTTC.